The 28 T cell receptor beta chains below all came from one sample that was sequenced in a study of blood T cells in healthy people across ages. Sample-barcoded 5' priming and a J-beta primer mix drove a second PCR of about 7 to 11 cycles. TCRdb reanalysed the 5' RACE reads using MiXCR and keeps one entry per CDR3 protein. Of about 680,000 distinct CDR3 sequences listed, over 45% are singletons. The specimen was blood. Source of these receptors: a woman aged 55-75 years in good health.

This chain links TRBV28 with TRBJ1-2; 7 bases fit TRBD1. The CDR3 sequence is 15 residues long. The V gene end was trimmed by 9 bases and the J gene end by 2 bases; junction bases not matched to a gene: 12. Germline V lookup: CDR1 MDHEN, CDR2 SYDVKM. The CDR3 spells CASTRSGQRNYGYTF. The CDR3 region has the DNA TGTGCCAGTACCCGCTCGGGACAGCGAAACTATGGCTACACCTTC.

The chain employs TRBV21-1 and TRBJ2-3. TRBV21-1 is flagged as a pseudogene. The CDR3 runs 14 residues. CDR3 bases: TGTGCCAGCAACAGCCCAGGTTTCACAGATACGCAGTATTTT. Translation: CASNSPGFTDTQYF.

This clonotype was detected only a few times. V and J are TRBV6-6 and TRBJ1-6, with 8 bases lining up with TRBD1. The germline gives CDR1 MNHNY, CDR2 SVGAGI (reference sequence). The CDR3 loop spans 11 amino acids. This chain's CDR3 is CATGDNSPLHF. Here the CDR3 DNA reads TGTGCGACAGGGGATAATTCACCCCTCCACTTT.

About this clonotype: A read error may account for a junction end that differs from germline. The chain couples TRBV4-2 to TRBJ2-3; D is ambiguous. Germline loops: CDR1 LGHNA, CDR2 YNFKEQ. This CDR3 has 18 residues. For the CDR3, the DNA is TGTGCTAGCAGCCAAGATCTTCCCCACCCCTCTAGCACAGATACGCAGTATTTT. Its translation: CASSQDLPHPSSTDTQYF.

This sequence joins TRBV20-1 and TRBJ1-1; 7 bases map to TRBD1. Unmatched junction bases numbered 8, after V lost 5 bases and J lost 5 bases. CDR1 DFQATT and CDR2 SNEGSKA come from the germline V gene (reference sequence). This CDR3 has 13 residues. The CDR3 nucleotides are TGCAGTGCTCGGGACAGCTTGGTAACTGAAGCTTTCTTT. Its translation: CSARDSLVTEAFF.

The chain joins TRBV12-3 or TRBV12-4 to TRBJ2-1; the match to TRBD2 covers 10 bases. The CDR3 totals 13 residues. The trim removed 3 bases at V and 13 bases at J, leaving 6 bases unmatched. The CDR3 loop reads CASSFALAGDQFF. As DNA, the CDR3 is TGTGCCAGCAGTTTCGCTCTAGCGGGAGATCAGTTCTTC.

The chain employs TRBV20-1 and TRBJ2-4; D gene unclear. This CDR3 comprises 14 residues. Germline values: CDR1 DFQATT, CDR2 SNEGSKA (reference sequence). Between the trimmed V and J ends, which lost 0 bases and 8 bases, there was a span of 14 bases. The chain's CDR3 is CSARDLVGGDIQYF. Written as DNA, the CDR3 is TGCAGTGCTAGAGATCTGGTGGGCGGAGACATTCAGTACTTC.

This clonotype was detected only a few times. DNA of the CDR3: TGTGCCAGCAGCACGGGACAGAGCTCCTACGAGCAGTACTTC. Amino acid sequence: CASSTGQSSYEQYF. The chain combines TRBV28 with TRBJ2-7, with 7 positions matching TRBD1. The CDR3 extends over 14 amino acids. CDR1 is MDHEN and CDR2 is SYDVKM in the germline V gene. The junction had 5 bases not matched to a gene; V was cut back by 6 bases and J by 0 bases.

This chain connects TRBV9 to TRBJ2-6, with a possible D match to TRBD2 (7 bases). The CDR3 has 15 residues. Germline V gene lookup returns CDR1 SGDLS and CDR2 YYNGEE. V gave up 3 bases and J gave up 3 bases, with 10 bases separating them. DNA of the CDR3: TGTGCCAGCAGCGGGGGGGGGCTTGGGGCCAACGTCCTGACTTTC. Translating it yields CASSGGGLGANVLTF.

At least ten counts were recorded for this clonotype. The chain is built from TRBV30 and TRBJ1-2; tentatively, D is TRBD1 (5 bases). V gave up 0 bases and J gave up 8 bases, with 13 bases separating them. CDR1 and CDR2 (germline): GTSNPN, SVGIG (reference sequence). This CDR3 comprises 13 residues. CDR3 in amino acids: CAWSVGGRLGYTF. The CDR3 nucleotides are TGTGCCTGGAGTGTTGGGGGTAGGCTAGGCTACACCTTC.

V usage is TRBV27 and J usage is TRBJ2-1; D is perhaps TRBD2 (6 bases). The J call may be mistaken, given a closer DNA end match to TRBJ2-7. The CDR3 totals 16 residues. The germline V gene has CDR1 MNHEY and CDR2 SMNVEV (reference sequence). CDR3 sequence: CASSPSAGPLYNEQYF. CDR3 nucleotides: TGTGCCAGCAGTCCCTCTGCGGGGCCCCTTTACAATGAGCAGTACTTC.

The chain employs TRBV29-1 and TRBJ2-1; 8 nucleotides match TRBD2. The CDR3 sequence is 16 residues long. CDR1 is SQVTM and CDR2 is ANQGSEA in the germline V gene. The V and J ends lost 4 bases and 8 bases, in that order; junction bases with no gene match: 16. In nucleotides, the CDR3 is TGCAGCGTTGCCATGTCTTGGCGGGAGGCCCGCGATGAGCAGTTCTTC. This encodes CSVAMSWREARDEQFF.

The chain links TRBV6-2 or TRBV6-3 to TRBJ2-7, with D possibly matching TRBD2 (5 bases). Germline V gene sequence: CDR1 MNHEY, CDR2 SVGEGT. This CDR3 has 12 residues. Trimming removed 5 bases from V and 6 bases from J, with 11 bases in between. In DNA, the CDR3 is TGTGCCAGCAGTAACCCGGGGTCCGAGCAGTACTTC. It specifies CASSNPGSEQYF.

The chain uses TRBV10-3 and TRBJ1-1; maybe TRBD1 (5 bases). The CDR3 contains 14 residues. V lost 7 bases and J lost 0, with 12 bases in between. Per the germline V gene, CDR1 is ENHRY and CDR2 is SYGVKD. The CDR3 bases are TGTGCCATCACGGGGGGAAATATGAACACTGAAGCTTTCTTT. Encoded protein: CAITGGNMNTEAFF.

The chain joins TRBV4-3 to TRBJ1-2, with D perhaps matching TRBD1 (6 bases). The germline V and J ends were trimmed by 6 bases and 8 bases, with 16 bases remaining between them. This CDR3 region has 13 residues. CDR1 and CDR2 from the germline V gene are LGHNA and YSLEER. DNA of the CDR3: TGCGCCAGCAGGCCCACAGGGCTGGAAGGCTACACCTTC. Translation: CASRPTGLEGYTF.

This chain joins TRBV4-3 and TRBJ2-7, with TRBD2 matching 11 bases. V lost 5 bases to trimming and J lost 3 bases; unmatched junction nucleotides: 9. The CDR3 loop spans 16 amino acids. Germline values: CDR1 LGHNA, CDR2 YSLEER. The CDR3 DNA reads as TGCGCCAGCAGCAAAAGTACCGGGACTAGCGGCTACGAGCAGTACTTC. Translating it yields CASSKSTGTSGYEQYF.

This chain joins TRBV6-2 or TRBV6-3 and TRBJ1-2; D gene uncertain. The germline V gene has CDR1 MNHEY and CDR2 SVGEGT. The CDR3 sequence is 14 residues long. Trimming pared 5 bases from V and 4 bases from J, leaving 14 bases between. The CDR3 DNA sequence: TGTGCCAGCAGTACGAGAATAAACTCCTATGGCTACACCTTC. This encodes CASSTRINSYGYTF.

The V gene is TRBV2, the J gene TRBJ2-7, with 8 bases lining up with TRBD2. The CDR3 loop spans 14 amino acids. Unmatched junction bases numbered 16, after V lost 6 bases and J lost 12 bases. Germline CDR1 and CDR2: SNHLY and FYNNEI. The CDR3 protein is CASSPGLGQETRYF. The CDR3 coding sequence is TGTGCCAGCAGCCCGGGACTAGGTCAAGAGACCCGGTACTTC. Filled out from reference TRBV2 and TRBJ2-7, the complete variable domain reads EPEVTQTPSHQVTQMGQEVILRCVPISNHLYFYWYRQILGQKVEFLVSFYNNEISEKSEIFDDQFSVERPDGSNFTLKIRSTKLEDSAMYFCASSPGLGQETRYFGPGTRLTVT.

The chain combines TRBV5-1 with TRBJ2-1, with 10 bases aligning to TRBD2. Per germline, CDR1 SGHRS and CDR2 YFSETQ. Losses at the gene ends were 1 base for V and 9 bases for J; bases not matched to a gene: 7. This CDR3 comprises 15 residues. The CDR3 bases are TGCGCCAGCAGCTTGCGCAGCGGGAGGGCCAGTGAGCAGTTCTTC. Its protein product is CASSLRSGRASEQFF.

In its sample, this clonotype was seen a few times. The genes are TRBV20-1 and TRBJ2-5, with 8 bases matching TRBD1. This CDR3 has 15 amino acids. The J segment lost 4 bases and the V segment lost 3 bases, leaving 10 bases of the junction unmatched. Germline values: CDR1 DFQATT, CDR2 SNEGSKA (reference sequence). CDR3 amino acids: CSASSGGDNGETQYF. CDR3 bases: TGCAGTGCTAGCTCAGGGGGCGACAATGGAGAGACCCAGTACTTC.

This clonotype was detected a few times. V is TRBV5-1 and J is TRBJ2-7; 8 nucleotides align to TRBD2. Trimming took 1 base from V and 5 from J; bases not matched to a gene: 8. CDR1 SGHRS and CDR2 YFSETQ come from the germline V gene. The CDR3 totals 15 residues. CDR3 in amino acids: CASSLRAGEAHEQYF. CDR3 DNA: TGCGCCAGCAGCTTGCGAGCGGGAGAGGCGCACGAGCAGTACTTC.

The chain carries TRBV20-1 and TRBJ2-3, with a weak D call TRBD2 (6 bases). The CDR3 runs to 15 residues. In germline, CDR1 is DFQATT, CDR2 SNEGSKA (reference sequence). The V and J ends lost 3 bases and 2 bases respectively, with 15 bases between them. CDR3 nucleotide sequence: TGCAGTGCTAGCGATCGGAGGGGATACACAGATACGCAGTATTTT. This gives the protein CSASDRRGYTDTQYF.

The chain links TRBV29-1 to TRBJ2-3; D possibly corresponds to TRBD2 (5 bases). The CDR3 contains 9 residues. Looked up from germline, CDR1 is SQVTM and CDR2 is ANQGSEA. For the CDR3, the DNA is TGCAGTATCGGAGGTACGCAGTATTTT. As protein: CSIGGTQYF.

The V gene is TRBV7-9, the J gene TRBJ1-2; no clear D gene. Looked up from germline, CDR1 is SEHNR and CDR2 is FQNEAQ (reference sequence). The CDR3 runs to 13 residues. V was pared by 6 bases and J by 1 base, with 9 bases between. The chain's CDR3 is CASSSSVNYGYTF. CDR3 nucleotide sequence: TGTGCCAGCAGTAGTTCCGTTAACTATGGCTACACCTTC.

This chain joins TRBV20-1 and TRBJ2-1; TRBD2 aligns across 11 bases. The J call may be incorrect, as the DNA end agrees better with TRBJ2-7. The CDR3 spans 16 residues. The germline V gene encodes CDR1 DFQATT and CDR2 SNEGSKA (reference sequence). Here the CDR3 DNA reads TGCAGTGCTAAGGAACTAGCGGGAGACTCCTACAATGAGCAGTACTTC. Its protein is CSAKELAGDSYNEQYF.

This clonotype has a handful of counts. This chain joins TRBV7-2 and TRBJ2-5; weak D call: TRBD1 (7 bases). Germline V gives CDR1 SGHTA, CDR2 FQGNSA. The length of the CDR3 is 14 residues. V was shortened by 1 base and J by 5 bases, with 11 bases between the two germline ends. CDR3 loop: CASSLGPGGETQYF. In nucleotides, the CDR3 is TGTGCCAGCAGCTTAGGGCCAGGGGGGGAGACCCAGTACTTC. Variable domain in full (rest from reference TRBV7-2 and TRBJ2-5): GAGVSQSPSNKVTEKGKDVELRCDPISGHTALYWYRQSLGQGLEFLIYFQGNSAPDKSGLPSDRFSAERTGGSVSTLTIQRTQQEDSAVYLCASSLGPGGETQYFGPGTRLLVL.

Here the CDR3 reads CASIDSGGSYEQYF. The CDR3 DNA follows: TGTGCCAGCATCGATTCGGGCGGGAGCTACGAGCAGTACTTC. The chain links TRBV6-5 to TRBJ2-7; the match to TRBD2 covers 7 bases. Germline V CDR1 and CDR2: MNHEY, SVGAGI. With 7 bases clipped from V and 3 bases from J, the junction kept 9 bases outside the gene matches. The CDR3 totals 14 residues.

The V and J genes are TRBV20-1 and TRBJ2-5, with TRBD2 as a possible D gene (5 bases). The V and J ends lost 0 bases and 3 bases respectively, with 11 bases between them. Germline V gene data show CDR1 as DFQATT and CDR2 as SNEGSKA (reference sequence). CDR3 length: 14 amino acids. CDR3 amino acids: CSARDVKTKETQYF. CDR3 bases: TGCAGTGCTAGAGATGTAAAGACTAAAGAGACCCAGTACTTC.